These T cell receptor beta chains were read from a single sample in a study of CD8+ T cells in alopecia areata. Generated by immunoSEQ multiplex PCR, the TCRdb table keeps only in-frame clones and is missing some. The profile shows 60,000 to 85,000 clones, approximately 29% of them singletons. The sample consisted of CD8+ T cells sorted from blood, taken at week 4, from a patient treated with tofacitinib. These receptors were collected from a human donor with alopecia areata. Both conserved end residues are part of each CDR3. The order of the fields is clone size, J gene, V gene, D gene, CDR3 protein, CDR3 DNA. A D gene is named only where the DNA matches it firmly. Clone size is shown for a subset of rows, as once, few, many or a class of expanded clone.

few,TRBJ2-3,TRBV30,.,CAWSEGVSSDTQYF,TGTGCCTGGAGTGAGGGGGTCAGCTCAGATACGCAGTATTTT
few,TRBJ1-4,TRBV14,.,CASSHPPEGEKLFF,TGTGCCAGCAGCCATCCCCCAGAAGGCGAAAAACTGTTTTTT
.,TRBJ2-7,TRBV7-9,.,CASSPASRQNEQYF,TGTGCCAGCAGCCCGGCATCCCGACAGAACGAGCAGTACTTC
.,TRBJ2-7,TRBV29-1,TRBD1,CSGGTGSYEQYF,TGCAGCGGGGGGACAGGATCGTACGAGCAGTACTTC
few,TRBJ2-5,TRBV4-2,.,CASSHPGPQETQYF,TGTGCCAGCAGCCACCCGGGACCTCAAGAGACCCAGTACTTC
few,TRBJ2-1,TRBV30,.,CAWRPGLAFPEQFF,TGTGCCTGGAGACCGGGGCTAGCGTTCCCTGAGCAGTTCTTC
few,TRBJ2-1,TRBV4-1,.,CASSQAYEQFF,TGCGCCAGCAGCCAAGCCTATGAGCAGTTCTTC
.,TRBJ2-6,TRBV5-4,TRBD2,CASSLGLAGGGANVLTF,TGTGCCAGCAGCTTGGGGCTAGCGGGAGGTGGGGCCAACGTCCTGACTTTC
few,TRBJ2-1,TRBV6-5,TRBD2,CASTTTSGRNNEQFF,TGTGCCAGCACCACGACTAGCGGTCGCAACAATGAGCAGTTCTTC
.,TRBJ2-7,TRBV29-1,TRBD2,CSVKGLAGVPYEQYF,TGCAGCGTTAAGGGTCTAGCGGGGGTACCCTACGAGCAGTACTTC
few,TRBJ2-5,TRBV6-1,.,CASIRLPETQYF,TGTGCCAGCATCCGACTCCCAGAGACCCAGTACTTC
.,TRBJ1-1,TRBV9,TRBD1,CASSANRGLGNTEAFF,TGTGCCAGCAGCGCAAACAGGGGGCTGGGGAACACTGAAGCTTTCTTT
.,TRBJ1-2,TRBV29-1,.,CSVEDISNYGYTF,TGCAGCGTTGAAGACATATCTAACTATGGCTACACCTTC
.,TRBJ1-1,TRBV6-5,.,CASRFSRNTEAFF,TGTGCCAGCAGATTCAGTCGGAACACTGAAGCTTTCTTT
.,TRBJ2-7,TRBV5-1,.,CASSFAGITYEQYF,TGCGCCAGCAGCTTCGCAGGGATCACCTACGAGCAGTACTTC
.,TRBJ2-7,TRBV27,.,CASSFIGAEQYF,TGTGCCAGCAGTTTCATCGGAGCCGAGCAGTACTTC
.,TRBJ2-2,TRBV29-1,TRBD1,CSVEGQGASGELFF,TGCAGCGTCGAGGGACAGGGGGCATCCGGGGAGCTGTTTTTT
.,TRBJ2-7,TRBV11-2,.,CASSLGLYEQYF,TGTGCCAGCAGCTTAGGGCTTTACGAGCAGTACTTC
.,TRBJ2-5,TRBV5-4,TRBD2,CASSYGDAGGFRGETQYF,TGTGCCAGCAGCTACGGTGATGCGGGAGGTTTCCGGGGAGAGACCCAGTACTTC
few,TRBJ2-7,TRBV29-1,.,CSVSGISYEQYF,TGCAGCGTTTCCGGGATCTCCTACGAGCAGTACTTC
.,TRBJ1-5,TRBV7-9,.,CASSFGDQPQHF,TGTGCCAGCAGCTTCGGGGATCAGCCCCAGCATTTT
.,TRBJ2-7,TRBV19,.,CASTQPGGKAYEQYF,TGTGCCAGTACCCAGCCGGGGGGCAAGGCCTACGAGCAGTACTTC
few,TRBJ2-1,TRBV29-1,.,CSVERTYNEQFF,TGCAGCGTTGAGAGGACCTACAATGAGCAGTTCTTC
.,TRBJ1-2,TRBV20-1,.,CSARGPGGYTF,TGCAGTGCTAGAGGCCCGGGAGGCTACACCTTC
few,TRBJ2-7,TRBV29-1,TRBD2,CSVEEASGRTYEQYF,TGCAGCGTTGAAGAAGCTAGCGGGAGAACCTACGAGCAGTACTTC
.,TRBJ1-2,TRBV30,.,CAWDTLMHYGYTF,TGTGCCTGGGACACCCTCATGCACTATGGCTACACCTTC
few,TRBJ2-4,TRBV5-1,.,CASSLALEKNIQYF,TGCGCCAGCAGCTTGGCCCTTGAGAAAAACATTCAGTACTTC
few,TRBJ1-2,TRBV4-1,.,CASSQGQDGGYTF,TGCGCCAGCAGCCAAGGGCAGGATGGCGGCTACACCTTC
once,TRBJ2-7,TRBV29-1,.,CSVRMGYEQYF,TGCAGCGTCCGAATGGGCTACGAGCAGTACTTC
.,TRBJ1-1,TRBV7-9,.,CASSLAGSEAFF,TGTGCCAGCAGCCTCGCAGGGTCTGAAGCTTTCTTT
.,TRBJ2-1,TRBV25-1,TRBD1,CASSITGGHYNEQFF,TGTGCCAGCAGTATTACAGGGGGCCACTACAATGAGCAGTTCTTC
few,TRBJ2-5,TRBV19,.,CASSTRDRETQYF,TGTGCCAGTAGTACGCGGGACAGAGAGACCCAGTACTTC
.,TRBJ1-5,TRBV18,.,CASSPPEGGMSQHF,TGTGCCAGCTCCCCCCCGGAGGGGGGCATGTCCCAGCATTTT
few,TRBJ2-6,TRBV29-1,.,CSVEEGPGYKANVLTF,TGCAGCGTTGAGGAAGGGCCCGGGTATAAGGCCAACGTCCTGACTTTC
.,TRBJ2-5,TRBV7-9,.,CASSLADNQETQYF,TGTGCCAGCAGCTTAGCGGACAACCAAGAGACCCAGTACTTC
few,TRBJ2-5,TRBV6-6,.,CASSAEYQETQYF,TGTGCCAGCAGTGCAGAGTACCAAGAGACCCAGTACTTC
.,TRBJ1-5,TRBV4-1,.,CASSQVQGPGPQHF,TGCGCCAGCAGCCAAGTCCAGGGGCCCGGTCCCCAGCATTTT
.,TRBJ1-1,TRBV7-9,.,CASSLEAGRTEAFF,TGTGCCAGCAGCTTAGAGGCAGGCAGGACTGAAGCTTTCTTT
.,TRBJ2-3,TRBV29-1,.,CSVEDRDGRPDTQYF,TGCAGCGTTGAAGATCGGGACGGGCGCCCAGATACGCAGTATTTT
.,TRBJ2-7,TRBV27,TRBD2,CASSLVTSGSPGSYEQYF,TGTGCCAGCAGTTTAGTGACTAGCGGGAGCCCGGGGTCCTACGAGCAGTACTTC
.,TRBJ2-7,TRBV9,.,CASSVAGTLSYEQYF,TGTGCCAGCAGCGTAGCGGGGACACTATCCTACGAGCAGTACTTC
.,TRBJ2-7,TRBV7-8,TRBD2,CASSSREGETYEQYF,TGTGCCAGCAGCTCCCGGGAGGGGGAGACCTACGAGCAGTACTTC
.,TRBJ1-1,TRBV19,.,CASSTRNQHTEAFF,TGTGCCAGTAGTACGAGGAATCAGCACACTGAAGCTTTCTTT
.,TRBJ2-2,TRBV6-6,.,CAVGPGELFF,TGTGCCGTTGGTCCCGGGGAGCTGTTTTTT
.,TRBJ1-1,TRBV29-1,.,CSVVGLDINTEAFF,TGCAGCGTTGTGGGGTTGGATATTAACACTGAAGCTTTCTTT
.,TRBJ2-1,TRBV30,.,CARIGTPHNEQFF,TGTGCCCGTATCGGGACGCCCCACAATGAGCAGTTCTTC
.,TRBJ2-7,TRBV10-3,TRBD1,CAMGQSSYEQYF,TGTGCCATGGGACAGAGCTCCTACGAGCAGTACTTC
.,TRBJ2-5,TRBV28,.,CASTRGETQYF,TGTGCCAGCACAAGAGGGGAGACCCAGTACTTC
.,TRBJ1-2,TRBV30,TRBD1,CAWSAGTGIGYTF,TGTGCCTGGAGTGCCGGGACAGGCATCGGCTACACCTTC
.,TRBJ2-1,TRBV30,.,CAGSLQAPQFF,TGTGCCGGCAGTTTACAGGCTCCACAGTTCTTC
.,TRBJ2-6,TRBV15,.,CATSEGVSGANVLTF,TGTGCCACCAGCGAGGGGGTTTCTGGGGCCAACGTCCTGACTTTC
.,TRBJ1-4,TRBV2,.,CASSEVGRAAANEKLFF,TGTGCCAGCAGTGAAGTCGGACGGGCCGCGGCTAATGAAAAACTGTTTTTT
few,TRBJ1-5,TRBV2,.,CASSEALRGDDSNQPQHF,TGTGCCAGCAGTGAAGCGCTGCGGGGGGATGATAGCAATCAGCCCCAGCATTTT